The 4 T cell receptor beta chains given below trace back to one sample, sequenced in a study of shared clonotypes between healthy human individuals. Assay: immunoSEQ multiplex PCR; the TCRdb copy retains only in-frame clones and omits some. The sample records approximately 1.5 million clones, around 98.5% being singletons. The sample taken for sequencing was naive CD4+ T cells sorted from blood. As to subset: CD45RA+ positively selected. The receptor source for this set is a young man in good health.

The chain carries TRBV7-2 and TRBJ2-3, with 8 bases aligning to TRBD2. This CDR3 comprises 16 residues. The V gene's germline CDR1 is SGHTA and CDR2 FQGNSA. V lost 5 bases to trimming and J lost 2 bases; unmatched junction nucleotides: 9. CDR3 nucleotide sequence: TGTGCCAGCAGCCCCTTAGCGGGAAGGTTCACAGATACGCAGTATTTT. Amino acids: CASSPLAGRFTDTQYF.

This chain links TRBV11-2 with TRBJ2-3; D remains ambiguous. The germline CDR1 and CDR2 sequences are SGHAT and FQNNGV. The CDR3 is 15 amino acids. The V end was cut by 3 bases, the J end by 4 bases, with 14 bases between. The CDR3 nucleotides are TGTGCCAGCAGCTTGTTTAGTACCGTCCCAGATACGCAGTATTTT. Translation: CASSLFSTVPDTQYF.

In the case of this clone: This CDR3 is also generated by other DNA sequences in the sample. V gene TRBV30 combines with J gene TRBJ2-3; TRBD2 aligns across 8 bases. Germline values: CDR1 GTSNPN, CDR2 SVGIG (reference sequence). Losses at the gene ends were 1 base for V and 0 bases for J; bases not matched to a gene: 3. CDR3 length: 15 residues. CDR3 loop: CAWSALAASTDTQYF. In nucleotides, the CDR3 is TGTGCCTGGAGTGCACTAGCGGCTAGCACAGATACGCAGTATTTT.

The gene calls are TRBV6-5 and TRBJ1-2; D gene uncertain. CDR3 length equals 16 residues. V lost 4 bases and J lost 2, with 17 bases in between. CDR1 is MNHEY, CDR2 SVGAGI, per germline. The CDR3 DNA reads TGTGCCAGCAGTTTCGTACCAGCAACTTTAAACTATGGCTACACCTTC. The encoded protein is CASSFVPATLNYGYTF.